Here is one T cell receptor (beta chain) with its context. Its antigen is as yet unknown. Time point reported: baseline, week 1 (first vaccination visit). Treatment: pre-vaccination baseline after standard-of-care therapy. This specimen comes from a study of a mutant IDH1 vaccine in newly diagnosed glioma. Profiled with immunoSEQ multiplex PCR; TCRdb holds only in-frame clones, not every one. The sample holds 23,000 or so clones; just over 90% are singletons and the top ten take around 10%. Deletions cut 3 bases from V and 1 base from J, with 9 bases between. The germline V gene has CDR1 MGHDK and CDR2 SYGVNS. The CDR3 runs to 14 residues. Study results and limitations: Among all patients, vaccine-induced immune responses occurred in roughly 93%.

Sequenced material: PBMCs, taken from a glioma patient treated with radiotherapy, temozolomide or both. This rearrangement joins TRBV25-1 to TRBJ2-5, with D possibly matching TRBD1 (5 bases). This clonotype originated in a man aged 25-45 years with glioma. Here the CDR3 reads CASSDHRPQETQYF. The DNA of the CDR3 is TGTGCCAGCAGTGATCACAGGCCCCAAGAGACCCAGTACTTC.